This T cell receptor (beta chain) was observed in a study of PD-1 blockade in classical Hodgkin lymphoma. Findings of the study overall: Complete responders possessed baseline diversity comparable to newly diagnosed patients. Relapsed/refractory patients reportedly had the lowest baseline TCR diversity, below newly diagnosed patients, who were below healthy donors. By cycle point C4D1, TCR diversity had risen significantly in CD4+ cells (but not CD8+ cells).

This CDR3 comprises 16 residues. Germline trimming cut 2 bases from V and 1 base from J; bases unmatched to any gene: 4. Germline V gene sequence: CDR1 MDHEN, CDR2 SYDVKM. Relapse after autologous stem cell transplantation occurred in every patient, and brentuximab vedotin exposure varied. Concerning this clone: Its antigen is currently unknown.

The data were produced by immunoSEQ multiplex PCR, yet TCRdb's version contains in-frame clones alone and is incomplete. In the table there are about 40,000 clones, around 87% of which are singletons. The sample consisted of peripheral blood mononuclear cells (PBMCs), taken at baseline. The gene calls are TRBV28 and TRBJ2-4; 8 bases fit TRBD2. This clonotype originated in a human donor with classical Hodgkin lymphoma. CDR3 sequence: CASSLGLAGAKNIQYF. DNA of the CDR3: TGTGCCAGCAGTTTAGGTCTAGCGGGCGCCAAAAACATTCAGTACTTC. Variable domain in full (rest from reference TRBV28 and TRBJ2-4): DVKVTQSSRYLVKRTGEKVFLECVQDMDHENMFWYRQDPGLGLRLIYFSYDVKMKEKGDIPEGYSVSREKKERFSLILESASTNQTSMYLCASSLGLAGAKNIQYFGAGTRLSVL.